This is a list of T cell receptor beta chains from one sample in a study of blood T cell repertoires in COVID-19. The protocol was immunoSEQ multiplex PCR, while the TCRdb copy is restricted to in-frame clones and leaves out a portion. Of 70,000 to 95,000 clones detected, 80% to 90% appear once; the ten largest clones hold 5.8%. Source material: peripheral blood. The receptors shown here come from a man aged 50 to 60 with active COVID-19. Each CDR3 is given with its conserved first and last residue. Fields, in order: J gene, V gene, D gene, clone size, CDR3 DNA, CDR3 protein. D genes are given only for firm matches. Expanded clones get a size class; other rows say once, few or many, or leave the size out.

TRBJ2-7 | TRBV28 | . | . | TGTGCCAGCAGTTTAGGCGGCTCGGGGGGCCACGAGCAGTACTTC | CASSLGGSGGHEQYF
TRBJ2-2 | TRBV5-1 | TRBD2 | . | TGCGCCAGCAGCTTGGGGTTTAGCGGGGGGACGAACACCGGGGAGCTGTTTTTT | CASSLGFSGGTNTGELFF
TRBJ2-1 | TRBV28 | . | . | TGTGCCAGCAGTTCCGGCAATGAGCAGTTCTTC | CASSSGNEQFF
TRBJ2-5 | TRBV7-6 | TRBD2 | . | TGTGCCAGCAGCTTTCTAGCGGGACCAGAGACCCAGTACTTC | CASSFLAGPETQYF
TRBJ2-5 | TRBV27 | TRBD2 | . | TGTGCCAGCAGTTTAACTCCCGTGGGTAGCGGGGCCCCCCCCTTACAAGAGACCCAGTACTTC | CASSLTPVGSGAPPLQETQYF
TRBJ1-1 | TRBV30 | . | . | TGTGCCTGTGCCCCGGACAATGCGGGGGAAGCTGAAGCTTTCTTT | CACAPDNAGEAEAFF
TRBJ1-2 | TRBV19 | . | . | TGTGCCAGTAGCAGCGGGGGGGGCGGCTATGGCTACACCTTC | CASSSGGGGYGYTF
TRBJ2-5 | TRBV7-2 | . | . | TGTGCCAGCAGCTTAGAGGGGGGGCCGTGGGAGACCCAGTACTTC | CASSLEGGPWETQYF
TRBJ2-7 | TRBV29-1 | TRBD1 | . | TGCAGCGTTGAAAGGGACAGGAACTACGAGCAGTACTTC | CSVERDRNYEQYF
TRBJ2-5 | TRBV5-1 | . | once | TGCGCCAGCAGCTTGGGACTTGCGGGGGAGACCCAGTACTTC | CASSLGLAGETQYF
TRBJ1-4 | TRBV4-3 | . | . | TGCGCCAGCAGCCAAGAGGGGGGGACTAATGAAAAACTGTTTTTT | CASSQEGGTNEKLFF
TRBJ2-5 | TRBV7-6 | . | once | TGTGCCAGCAGCTCTGGTCGGCAAGAGACCCAGTACTTC | CASSSGRQETQYF
TRBJ2-7 | TRBV5-1 | . | . | TGCGCCAGCAGCTTGGCCGGGACTCACTCCTACGAGCAGTACTTC | CASSLAGTHSYEQYF
TRBJ1-4 | TRBV7-9 | TRBD1 | . | TGTGCCAGCAGCCCATACCAGGGGGCGGGTGAAAAACTGTTTTTT | CASSPYQGAGEKLFF
TRBJ2-7 | TRBV7-2 | . | . | TGTGCCAGCAGCTTAGCGCCTAGCGCCTACGAGCAGTACTTC | CASSLAPSAYEQYF
TRBJ1-5 | TRBV19 | . | . | TGTGCCAGTAGTCCCGAATTGGGGGGAAATAATCAGCCCCAGCATTTT | CASSPELGGNNQPQHF
TRBJ2-5 | TRBV7-2 | TRBD1 | . | TGTGCCAGCAGCTTAGGACAGGGGCACCAAGAGACCCAGTACTTC | CASSLGQGHQETQYF
TRBJ1-2 | TRBV5-5 | . | . | TGTGCCAGCAGCCCAGATTTAACTAACTATGGCTACACCTTC | CASSPDLTNYGYTF
TRBJ2-3 | TRBV7-2 | . | . | TGTGCCAGCAGCGCGAAGGATACGCAGTATTTT | CASSAKDTQYF
TRBJ2-1 | TRBV6-1 | . | . | TGTGCCAGCAGTGAAATGGAGTTGGAGAATGAGCAGTTCTTC | CASSEMELENEQFF
TRBJ2-7 | TRBV4-3 | TRBD2 | . | TGCGCCAGCAGCCCCAGCCCCGGGGGGAGAGGCTACGAGCAGTACTTC | CASSPSPGGRGYEQYF
TRBJ2-7 | TRBV27 | . | . | TGTGCCAGCAGTTCGGACACCAACTACGAGCAGTACTTC | CASSSDTNYEQYF
TRBJ2-2 | TRBV19 | TRBD2 | . | TGTGCCAGTAGAGTCGAGCGGGGCCAGAACACCGGGGAGCTGTTTTTT | CASRVERGQNTGELFF
TRBJ2-3 | TRBV28 | TRBD2 | . | TGTGCCAGCAGGTCACTAGCGCCCAGAGGGGTAGATACGCAGTATTTT | CASRSLAPRGVDTQYF